Below, 20 T cell receptor beta chains from the same sample are listed, as sequenced in a study of technical replicates of blood from a handful of donors. Clones were read by immunoSEQ multiplex PCR, and TCRdb kept only the in-frame ones, dropping some. Found here are approximately 18,000 clones, 82% of them singletons; the top ten hold roughly a tenth. What was sequenced was PBMCs. All receptors come from a human donor in good health. Some clones in this sample may be carry-over from other donors' samples.

This chain joins TRBV19 and TRBJ2-1, with 7 nucleotides matching TRBD1. Germline values: CDR1 LNHDA, CDR2 SQIVND (reference sequence). The ends lost 7 bases at V and 4 bases at J; junction bases unmatched: 4. This CDR3 is built from 13 residues. This chain's CDR3 is CASTRGQYNEQFF. CDR3 DNA: TGTGCCAGTACCCGGGGACAGTACAATGAGCAGTTCTTC.

This chain joins TRBV12-2 and TRBJ2-7; the D call of TRBD1 is as the table states it, not checked on the DNA. TRBV12-2 is listed as a pseudogene. The CDR3 runs 19 residues. The CDR3 spells CASRLVVPVQTGGIHEQYF. The DNA for the CDR3 is TGTGCAAGTCGCTTAGTTGTCCCCGTCCAGACAGGGGGCATCCACGAGCAGTACTTC.

The rearrangement uses TRBV6-5 and TRBJ2-1; D is possibly TRBD1 (6 bases). The CDR3 contains 14 residues. Germline V gives CDR1 MNHEY, CDR2 SVGAGI. V was cut by 2 bases and J by 9 bases, with 14 bases left in between. The DNA for the CDR3 is TGTGCCAGCAGTTACACCACAGGGAAAACTGAGCAGTTCTTC. It specifies CASSYTTGKTEQFF.

The chain carries TRBV6-1 and TRBJ1-5; TRBD1 might be the D (6 bases). Trimming left V 0 bases short and J 11 bases short, with 14 bases between. Germline loops: CDR1 MNHNS, CDR2 SASEGT. There are 14 residues in the CDR3. CDR3 residues: CASSEASRGRAQHF. Here the CDR3 DNA reads TGTGCCAGCAGTGAAGCAAGCAGGGGACGGGCCCAGCATTTT.

This clone was seen more than once but under ten times. The J gene is TRBJ1-1, the V gene TRBV5-1; D remains unclear. Germline CDR1 reads SGHRS; CDR2 reads YFSETQ. The CDR3 is 13 amino acids. V was pared by 0 bases and J by 5 bases, with 8 bases between. For the CDR3, the DNA is TGCGCCAGCAGCTTGGCTCCCGTAACTGAAGCTTTCTTT. Amino acids: CASSLAPVTEAFF.

This clone was picked up one time. The rearrangement joins TRBV9 to TRBJ2-1; D perhaps matches TRBD1 (6 bases). Between the trimmed V and J ends, which lost 2 bases and 8 bases, there was a span of 14 bases. This CDR3 contains 14 residues. The germline V gene has CDR1 SGDLS and CDR2 YYNGEE. CDR3 coding DNA: TGTGCCAGCAGCGTTACGACAGGCGAATATGAGCAGTTCTTC. It codes for CASSVTTGEYEQFF.

This clone was counted only a few times. The chain links TRBV27 to TRBJ2-2; TRBD2 is a possible D gene (5 bases). Trimming took off 6 bases at V and 7 bases at J, with 15 bases between the two ends. CDR3 length: 14 amino acids. CDR1 and CDR2 from the germline V gene are MNHEY and SMNVEV (reference sequence). The CDR3 region is CASSPLGEGGELFF. The CDR3 DNA reads as TGTGCCAGCAGCCCTCTCGGGGAAGGCGGGGAGCTGTTTTTT.

This clone turned up a few times. The chain has TRBV2 and TRBJ2-7, with 11 bases that match TRBD2. Germline CDR1 SNHLY, CDR2 FYNNEI. Germline trimming cut 6 bases from V and 4 bases from J; bases unmatched to any gene: 14. The CDR3 runs to 17 residues. The CDR3 DNA reads as TGTGCCAGCAGCAACGAGCCAGGACTAGCGGGTGCATACGAGCAGTACTTC. It is translated as CASSNEPGLAGAYEQYF.

The rearrangement links TRBV28 to TRBJ1-5, with D perhaps TRBD1 (6 bases). Trimming took 5 bases from V and 6 from J, leaving 14 bases between them. CDR1 is MDHEN and CDR2 is SYDVKM in the germline V gene. This CDR3 comprises 14 residues. In DNA form, the CDR3 reads TGTGCCAGCAGTACAAACAGGGATTCTCAGCCCCAGCATTTT. Protein product: CASSTNRDSQPQHF.

V and J are TRBV5-1 and TRBJ2-2; TRBD1 aligns across 7 bases. This CDR3 comprises 14 residues. Germline assignment: CDR1 SGHRS and CDR2 YFSETQ. The trim removed 2 bases at V and 9 bases at J, leaving 7 bases unmatched. The CDR3 coding sequence is TGCGCCAGCAGCTTCTGGGGACAGTCTAGGGAGCTGTTTTTT. Translating gives CASSFWGQSRELFF.

The V gene is TRBV4-1, the J gene TRBJ2-2; D is perhaps TRBD2 (5 bases). With 4 bases removed from V and 4 bases from J, the gap between germline ends came to 16 bases. Germline CDR1 MGHRA, CDR2 YSYEKL. This CDR3 is 16 amino acids long. The CDR3 sequence: CASSLAPGVGTGELFF. CDR3 nucleotide sequence: TGCGCCAGCAGCCTCGCACCCGGGGTCGGCACCGGGGAGCTGTTTTTT.

This chain connects TRBV29-1 to TRBJ1-2, with 7 positions matching TRBD1. CDR3 length equals 14 residues. CDR1 and CDR2 (germline): SQVTM, ANQGSEA. Trimming removed 7 bases from V and 0 bases from J; junction bases left unmatched: 8. The CDR3 nucleotides are TGCAGCGCCGACCGGGGGACAGCTAACTATGGCTACACCTTC. Its protein is CSADRGTANYGYTF.

The chain links TRBV28 to TRBJ2-1; 12 nucleotides agree with TRBD1. The CDR3 has 15 amino acids. Trimming took 6 bases from V and 8 from J; bases not matched to a gene: 8. The germline CDR1 and CDR2 sequences are MDHEN and SYDVKM. Here the CDR3 DNA reads TGTGCCAGCAGCTCGCCGGGACAGGGGGCTCATGAGCAGTTCTTC. It encodes CASSSPGQGAHEQFF.

This clone was counted only a few times. The genes are TRBV6-5 and TRBJ1-1; no reliable D call. The CDR3 totals 14 residues. CDR1 and CDR2 from the germline V gene are MNHEY and SVGAGI. V was cut by 0 bases and J by 2 bases, with 7 bases left in between. CDR3: CASSYSTVNTEAFF. CDR3 nucleotide sequence: TGTGCCAGCAGTTACTCAACGGTTAACACTGAAGCTTTCTTT.

The rearrangement joins TRBV7-9 to TRBJ2-3; D not certain. CDR1 SEHNR and CDR2 FQNEAQ come from the germline V gene (reference sequence). The ends were cut back, 0 bases at V and 2 bases at J, with 6 bases in the middle. This CDR3 has 14 amino acids. CDR3 region: CASSLAHFTDTQYF. In nucleotides, the CDR3 is TGTGCCAGCAGCTTAGCCCACTTCACAGATACGCAGTATTTT.

This chain joins TRBV30 and TRBJ2-5; the match to TRBD2 covers 8 bases. Trimming at V came to 1 base and at J to 4 bases, leaving 8 bases not matched to a gene. The CDR3 runs to 15 residues. Germline assignment: CDR1 GTSNPN and CDR2 SVGIG (reference sequence). For the CDR3, the DNA is TGTGCCTGGAGTGAGGGACTAGGGATTTCAGAGACCCAGTACTTC. It encodes CAWSEGLGISETQYF. Complete variable domain (other parts from reference TRBV30 and TRBJ2-5): SQTIHQWPATLVQPVGSPLSLECTVEGTSNPNLYWYRQAAGRGLQLLFYSVGIGQISSEVPQNLSASRPQDRQFILSSKKLLLSDSGFYLCAWSEGLGISETQYFGPGTRLLVL.

The chain combines TRBV28 with TRBJ1-4; 8 bases are a match to TRBD1. J lost 8 bases, V lost 6 bases, and 8 bases had no gene match. The CDR3 sequence is 14 residues long. The germline gives CDR1 MDHEN, CDR2 SYDVKM. CDR3 residues: CASRLDRGGEKLFF. The CDR3 coding sequence is TGTGCCAGCAGGCTTGACAGGGGAGGAGAAAAACTGTTTTTT.

This clone was observed a few times. The chain uses TRBV18 and TRBJ1-2; D gene unclear. Trimming pared 1 base from V and 0 bases from J, leaving 12 bases between. The CDR3 sequence is 16 residues long. Looked up from germline, CDR1 is KGHSH and CDR2 is LQKENI. The CDR3 DNA follows: TGTGCCAGCTCACCACAGGAGGGTTGGACTAACTATGGCTACACCTTC. Protein: CASSPQEGWTNYGYTF. The full variable domain, its missing parts supplied by reference TRBV18 and TRBJ1-2, is NAGVMQNPRHLVRRRGQEARLRCSPMKGHSHVYWYRQLPEEGLKFMVYLQKENIIDESGMPKERFSAEFPKEGPSILRIQQVVRGDSAAYFCASSPQEGWTNYGYTFGSGTRLTVV.

J is TRBJ2-5 and V is TRBV5-1, with TRBD2 matching 7 bases. V lost 0 bases and J lost 5; bases outside the gene matches: 4. This CDR3 has 14 amino acids. Looked up from germline, CDR1 is SGHRS and CDR2 is YFSETQ. The chain's CDR3 is CASSLAGREETQYF. For the CDR3, the DNA is TGCGCCAGCAGCTTGGCAGGGCGGGAGGAGACCCAGTACTTC.

This chain uses TRBV21-1 with TRBJ2-2; TRBD1, the D gene given by the table, was not confirmed from the DNA. TRBV21-1 is flagged as a pseudogene. CDR3 length: 16 amino acids. This CDR3 is CASSKEGTAYTGELFF. CDR3 nucleotide sequence: TGTGCCAGCAGCAAAGAGGGGACAGCCTATACCGGGGAGCTGTTTTTT.